This TCR beta chain appears in the sequencing data of a study of naive and memory T cell subsets. This CDR3 spans 13 amino acids. CDR1 and CDR2 from the germline V gene are LGHDT and YNNKEL (reference sequence). The V end was cut by 0 bases, the J end by 2 bases, with 5 bases between. The SP2 primer and nested alpha and beta constant region primers amplified ligated cDNA in four rounds. TCRdb used MiXCR to reprocess the 5' RACE reads, holding one entry per CDR3 protein. Here the sample spans 57,000 or so distinct CDR3 sequences, 7.2% being singletons. A UMI-containing oligonucleotide was joined by 3' ligation to the TCR cDNA template. Whole-blood samples were more than 2 ml of peripheral blood from healthy adult volunteers. Cells were not sorted; total RNA input targeted about 1 to 1000 ng.

The chain couples TRBV3-1 to TRBJ2-7; D gene unclear. This clonotype was obtained from a male donor in good health. The CDR3 region is CASSQETPYEQYF. The CDR3 DNA follows: TGTGCCAGCAGCCAAGAAACGCCCTACGAGCAGTACTTC.